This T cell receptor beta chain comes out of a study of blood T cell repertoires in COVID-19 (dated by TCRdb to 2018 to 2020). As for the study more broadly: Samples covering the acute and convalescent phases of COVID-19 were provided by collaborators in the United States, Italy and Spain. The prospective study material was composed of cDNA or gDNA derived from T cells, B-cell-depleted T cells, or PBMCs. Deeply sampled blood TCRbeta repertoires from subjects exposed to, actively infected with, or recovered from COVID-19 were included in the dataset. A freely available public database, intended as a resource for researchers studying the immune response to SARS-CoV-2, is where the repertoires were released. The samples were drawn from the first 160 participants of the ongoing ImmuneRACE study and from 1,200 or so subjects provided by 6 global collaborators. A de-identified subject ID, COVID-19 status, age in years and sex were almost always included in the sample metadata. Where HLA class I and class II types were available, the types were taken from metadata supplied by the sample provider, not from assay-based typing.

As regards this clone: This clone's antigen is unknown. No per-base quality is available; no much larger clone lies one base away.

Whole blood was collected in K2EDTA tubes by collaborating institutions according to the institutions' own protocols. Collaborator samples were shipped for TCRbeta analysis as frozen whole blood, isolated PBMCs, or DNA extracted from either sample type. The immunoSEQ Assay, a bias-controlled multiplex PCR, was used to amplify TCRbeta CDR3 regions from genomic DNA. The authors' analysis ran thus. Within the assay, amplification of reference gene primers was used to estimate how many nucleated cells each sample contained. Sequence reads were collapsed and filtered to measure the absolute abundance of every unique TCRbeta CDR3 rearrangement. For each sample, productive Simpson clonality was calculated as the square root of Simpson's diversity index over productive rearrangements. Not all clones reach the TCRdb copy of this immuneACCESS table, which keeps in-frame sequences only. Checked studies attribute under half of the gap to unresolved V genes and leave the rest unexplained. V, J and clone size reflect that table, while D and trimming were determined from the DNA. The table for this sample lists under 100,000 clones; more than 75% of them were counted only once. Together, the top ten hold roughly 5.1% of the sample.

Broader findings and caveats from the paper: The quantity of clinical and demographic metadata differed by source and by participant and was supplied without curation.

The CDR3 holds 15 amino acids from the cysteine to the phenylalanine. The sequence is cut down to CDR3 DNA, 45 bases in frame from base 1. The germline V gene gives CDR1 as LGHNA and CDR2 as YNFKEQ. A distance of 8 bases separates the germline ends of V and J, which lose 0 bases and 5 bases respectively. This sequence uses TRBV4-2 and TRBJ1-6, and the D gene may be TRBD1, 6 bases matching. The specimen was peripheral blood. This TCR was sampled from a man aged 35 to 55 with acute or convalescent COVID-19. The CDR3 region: CASSQDRTDNSPLHF. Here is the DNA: TGTGCCAGCAGCCAAGATAGGACAGATAATTCACCCCTCCACTTT.